The TCR beta chain described here comes from a study of blood T cell repertoires in COVID-19. Study at large: T cells, B-cell-depleted T cells, or PBMCs provided the cDNA or gDNA that served as material.

Sequencing used immunoSEQ multiplex PCR; TCRdb keeps in-frame clones, though not all of them. The sample consists of roughly 45,000 clones, about four fifths of them appearing once. Germline V lookup: CDR1 SGHDT, CDR2 YYEEEE. The CDR3 has 18 residues. Trimming cost V 4 bases and J 0 bases; bases outside gene matches: 4. The TCR was taken from a man in his forties or fifties with active COVID-19. The source material was peripheral blood. The chain uses TRBV5-6 and TRBJ2-2, with 15 positions matching TRBD2. The CDR3 sequence is CASSQRTSGGANTGELFF. In DNA form, the CDR3 reads TGTGCCAGCAGCCAAAGGACTAGCGGGGGGGCGAACACCGGGGAGCTGTTTTTT.